The 4 T cell receptor beta chains below were found in one sample sequenced in a study of beta chain features in type 1 diabetes. Study-wide findings and caveats: In all four CD4+ subsets, TCRB CDR3 length was significantly, moderately reduced in type 1 diabetes.

The entirety of the isolated RNA underwent reverse transcription, so expressed TCRB transcripts were sequenced. Sequenced by immunoSEQ multiplex PCR; TCRdb stores in-frame clones only, minus some. The profile covers roughly 730,000 clones, with roughly 12% appearing a single time and 0.02% to 0.025% taken by the ten largest. Their antigen targets remain unknown. Sequencing input: naive CD4+ T cells from blood. These receptors all stem from a man younger than 35 with type 1 diabetes.

The table lists this clone with a few counts. The chain is built from TRBV2 and TRBJ1-6; a weak D match, TRBD1 (5 bases). The germline V gene has CDR1 SNHLY and CDR2 FYNNEI. V was cut by 6 bases and J by 6 bases, with 6 bases left in between. This CDR3 region has 12 residues. The CDR3 sequence: CASRDSNSPLHF. The CDR3 DNA reads TGTGCCAGCAGAGACAGTAATTCACCCCTCCACTTT.

The CDR3 region has the DNA TGTGCCAGCAGCAAAATGCGGGACACCGGGGAGCTGTTTTTT. This translates into CASSKMRDTGELFF. V gene TRBV21-1 combines with J gene TRBJ2-2; the table calls TRBD2, which could not be checked here. TRBV21-1 is a known pseudogene. This CDR3 is built from 14 residues.

The chain couples TRBV7-8 to TRBJ2-7; 10 nucleotides match TRBD1. V gave up 3 bases and J gave up 4 bases; unmatched junction bases: 3. The CDR3 is made up of 14 amino acids. Looked up from germline, CDR1 is SGHVS and CDR2 is FQNEAQ. The CDR3 loop is CASSLTGGIYEQYF. The DNA for the CDR3 is TGTGCCAGCAGCTTGACAGGGGGCATTTACGAGCAGTACTTC.

This clone occurred a few times. The same CDR3 is also encoded by other DNA sequences in this sample. The CDR3 sequence is CSASGYEQYF. The CDR3 nucleotides read TGCAGTGCTAGCGGGTACGAGCAGTACTTC. The chain combines TRBV20-1 with TRBJ2-7, with D uncertain. CDR1 is DFQATT and CDR2 is SNEGSKA in the germline V gene (reference sequence). The CDR3 length is 10 residues. Trimming pared 3 bases from V and 4 bases from J, leaving 4 bases between.